The following is a T cell receptor beta chain sequence with its context. The PCR was carried out with 60 Vbeta primers and 13 Jbeta primers. Produced via immunoSEQ multiplex PCR; TCRdb's table is partial and in-frame only. Reported are around 35,000 clones; the ten largest clones contain about 1.9%. Germline loops: CDR1 MNHEY, CDR2 SMNVEV (reference sequence). The CDR3 has 16 residues. Between the trimmed V and J ends, which lost 6 bases and 4 bases, there was a span of 19 bases. The data originate from a study of cytomegalovirus exposure and HLA in healthy donors. Study overall: The Caucasian-associated ancestry cluster held roughly 80% of 350 to 450 genotyped donors.

Sequenced material: PBMCs. The gene calls are TRBV27 and TRBJ1-5; TRBD1 is a possible D gene (5 bases). The clonotype originates from a woman between 40 and 50 years old in good health and CMV-seropositive. CDR3 coding DNA: TGTGCCAGCAGCGTGACAGCGTTTGATCGTAATCAGCCCCAGCATTTT. This gives the protein CASSVTAFDRNQPQHF.